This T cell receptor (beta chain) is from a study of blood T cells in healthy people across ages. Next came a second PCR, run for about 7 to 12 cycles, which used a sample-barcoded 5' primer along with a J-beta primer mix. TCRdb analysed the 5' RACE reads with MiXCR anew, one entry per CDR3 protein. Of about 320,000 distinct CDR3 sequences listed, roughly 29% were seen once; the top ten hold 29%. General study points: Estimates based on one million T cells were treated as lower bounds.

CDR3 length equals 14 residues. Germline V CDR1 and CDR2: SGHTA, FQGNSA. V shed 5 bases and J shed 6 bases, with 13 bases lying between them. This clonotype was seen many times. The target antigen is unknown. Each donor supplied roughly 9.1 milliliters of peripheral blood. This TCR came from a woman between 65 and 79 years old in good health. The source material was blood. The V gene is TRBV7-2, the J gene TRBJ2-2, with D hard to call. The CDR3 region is CASSPPLGAGELFF. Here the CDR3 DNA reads TGTGCCAGCAGCCCGCCCCTAGGAGCCGGGGAGCTGTTTTTT.